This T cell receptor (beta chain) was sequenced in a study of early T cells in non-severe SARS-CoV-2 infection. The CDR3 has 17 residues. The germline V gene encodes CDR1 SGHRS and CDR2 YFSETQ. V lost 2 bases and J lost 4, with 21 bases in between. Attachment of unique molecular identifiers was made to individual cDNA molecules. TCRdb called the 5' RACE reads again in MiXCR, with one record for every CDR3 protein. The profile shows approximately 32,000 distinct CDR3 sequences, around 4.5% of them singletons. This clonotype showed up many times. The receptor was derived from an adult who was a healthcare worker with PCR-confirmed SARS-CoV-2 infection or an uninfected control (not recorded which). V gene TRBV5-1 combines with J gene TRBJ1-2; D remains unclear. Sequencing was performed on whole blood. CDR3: CASSLEPGSSPLYGYTF. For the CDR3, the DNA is TGCGCCAGCAGCTTAGAGCCCGGATCATCCCCCCTCTATGGCTACACCTTC.